This passage covers 22 T cell receptor beta chains from one sample sequenced in a study of blood T cell repertoires in COVID-19. Clones were sequenced by immunoSEQ multiplex PCR, and TCRdb holds only the in-frame ones, with some missing. The repertoire holds 200,000 to 250,000 clones, about 85% seen once, with 10% to 12% in the top ten. Sequencing used PBMCs or T cells enriched from blood (not recorded which). The receptors were gathered from a man younger than 45 who had recovered from COVID-19.

The chain employs TRBV9 and TRBJ2-5; maybe TRBD2 (5 bases). The V and J ends lost 6 bases and 4 bases respectively, with 13 bases between them. CDR3 length: 13 amino acids. Per germline, CDR1 SGDLS and CDR2 YYNGEE. DNA of the CDR3: TGTGCCAGCACCTTAACCCGGGGAGAGACCCAGTACTTC. Its protein is CASTLTRGETQYF. Based on the CDR3 plus reference TRBV9 and TRBJ2-5, the full variable domain is DSGVTQTPKHLITATGQRVTLRCSPRSGDLSVYWYQQSLDQGLQFLIQYYNGEERAKGNILERFSAQQFPDLHSELNLSSLELGDSALYFCASTLTRGETQYFGPGTRLLVL.

CDR3 sequence: CASSSRAGPTTPLHF. The CDR3 nucleotides are TGTGCCAGTAGTAGCCGGGCAGGGCCAACCACACCCCTCCACTTT. The chain recombines TRBV19 with TRBJ1-6, with TRBD1 as a possible D gene (5 bases). Germline V gene data show CDR1 as LNHDA and CDR2 as SQIVND (reference sequence). The germline V and J ends were trimmed by 4 bases and 11 bases, with 18 bases remaining between them. The CDR3 is 15 residues long.

The CDR3 loop is CASSATGGEQYF. CDR3 coding DNA: TGTGCCAGCAGTGCAACAGGGGGCGAGCAGTACTTC. This chain links TRBV6-2 or TRBV6-3 with TRBJ2-7; TRBD1 aligns across 8 bases. V was clipped by 5 bases and J by 6 bases; unmatched bases: 3. Germline-derived CDR1 and CDR2 are MNHEY and SVGEGT. The CDR3 sequence is 12 residues long.

This clone appeared once. The chain joins TRBV5-4 to TRBJ2-3; 7 bases fit TRBD2. This CDR3 has 15 amino acids. In germline, CDR1 is SGHNT, CDR2 YYREEE (reference sequence). The J segment lost 2 bases and the V segment lost 4 bases, leaving 7 bases of the junction unmatched. CDR3 amino acids: CASSRDGRITDTQYF. CDR3 nucleotides: TGTGCCAGCAGCCGGGACGGGAGGATCACAGATACGCAGTATTTT.

This clone was detected once. This sequence joins TRBV28 and TRBJ1-2; tentatively, D is TRBD1 (6 bases). Germline CDR1 and CDR2: MDHEN and SYDVKM. The CDR3 has 12 residues. V was pared by 11 bases and J by 3 bases, with 13 bases between. CDR3 region: CAGGGLDYGYTF. The CDR3 DNA reads as TGTGCCGGGGGCGGTCTCGACTATGGCTACACCTTC.

V and J are TRBV7-3 and TRBJ2-3, with D perhaps matching TRBD1 (5 bases). The CDR3 has 14 amino acids. Germline V lookup: CDR1 SGHTA, CDR2 FQGTGA. V lost 7 bases to trimming and J lost 2 bases, with 13 bases between them. CDR3 residues: CASKELGDTDTQYF. The CDR3 DNA follows: TGTGCCAGCAAAGAGCTAGGGGACACAGATACGCAGTATTTT. The variable domain in full, completed from reference TRBV7-3 and TRBJ2-3, reads GAGVSQTPSNKVTEKGKYVELRCDPISGHTALYWYRQSLGQGPEFLIYFQGTGAADDSGLPNDRFFAVRPEGSVSTLKIQRTERGDSAVYLCASKELGDTDTQYFGPGTRLTVL.

The chain is built from TRBV11-2 and TRBJ1-1; unclear D gene. CDR3 length: 12 amino acids. Trimming took 1 base from V and 5 from J, leaving 5 bases between them. CDR1 SGHAT and CDR2 FQNNGV come from the germline V gene. The CDR3 DNA reads TGTGCCAGCAGCTTAGCGCAGACTGAAGCTTTCTTT. This gives the protein CASSLAQTEAFF. Combining the CDR3 with reference TRBV11-2 and TRBJ1-1 gives the whole variable domain EAGVAQSPRYKIIEKRQSVAFWCNPISGHATLYWYQQILGQGPKLLIQFQNNGVVDDSQLPKDRFSAERLKGVDSTLKIQPAKLEDSAVYLCASSLAQTEAFFGQGTRLTVV.

J is TRBJ2-1 and V is TRBV7-2; D is perhaps TRBD2 (6 bases). The CDR3 consists of 13 residues. The germline V and J ends were trimmed by 5 bases and 7 bases, with 12 bases remaining between them. Germline assignment: CDR1 SGHTA and CDR2 FQGNSA. The CDR3 bases are TGTGCCAGCAGCGGACACAGCGGGAATGAGCAGTTCTTC. Its translation: CASSGHSGNEQFF.

The chain joins TRBV19 to TRBJ2-7, with a tentative D call TRBD2 (6 bases). V dropped 5 bases and J dropped 4 bases, with 15 bases sitting between them. The germline V gene has CDR1 LNHDA and CDR2 SQIVND (reference sequence). The CDR3 runs to 14 residues. As DNA, the CDR3 is TGTGCCAGTAGTTTCGCGGGGTCAGGATACGAGCAGTACTTC. Encoded protein: CASSFAGSGYEQYF.

This chain uses TRBV28 with TRBJ2-1, with D perhaps TRBD2 (5 bases). Trimming removed 8 bases at V and 5 bases at J, with 10 bases between. Germline loops: CDR1 MDHEN, CDR2 SYDVKM. CDR3 length: 12 residues. CDR3 bases: TGTGCCAGCCCCGGGGAAAACAATGAGCAGTTCTTC. Translating gives CASPGENNEQFF.

The rearrangement joins TRBV27 to TRBJ2-6, with 7 bases lining up with TRBD1. CDR1 and CDR2 from the germline V gene are MNHEY and SMNVEV (reference sequence). With V trimmed by 5 bases and J by 4 bases, 5 bases remained unmatched. There are 15 residues in the CDR3. Here the CDR3 DNA reads TGTGCCAGCAGTAAAGGGGGCAGCGGGGCCAACGTCCTGACTTTC. This translates into CASSKGGSGANVLTF.

The table lists this clone with a count of one. The chain combines TRBV19 with TRBJ1-2; tentative D call: TRBD1 (5 bases). The V gene's germline CDR1 is LNHDA and CDR2 SQIVND (reference sequence). This CDR3 is 15 amino acids long. V dropped 3 bases and J dropped 0 bases, with 11 bases sitting between them. The CDR3 DNA reads TGTGCCAGTAGTATCCCAGGGAGGGCTAACTATGGCTACACCTTC. It yields the protein CASSIPGRANYGYTF.

The chain combines TRBV12-5 with TRBJ2-4; D possibly corresponds to TRBD1 (7 bases). Germline CDR1 LGHNT, CDR2 FRNRAP. The ends were cut back, 0 bases at V and 0 bases at J, with 18 bases in the middle. The CDR3 is 19 amino acids. The CDR3 DNA sequence: TGTGCTAGTGGTTTGGTAACACCCTCAGGGGGACTAGCCAAAAACATTCAGTACTTC. This encodes CASGLVTPSGGLAKNIQYF.

This clone was picked up a small number of times. V and J are TRBV5-1 and TRBJ1-1, with D unresolved. V was clipped by 0 bases and J by 0 bases, with 15 bases between them. The CDR3 spans 17 residues. Germline V lookup: CDR1 SGHRS, CDR2 YFSETQ. CDR3 sequence (DNA): TGCGCCAGCAGCTTGGGTCTCCGAACCAACATGAACACTGAAGCTTTCTTT. Protein product: CASSLGLRTNMNTEAFF.

The chain employs TRBV30 and TRBJ1-6, with no clear D. The CDR3 has 14 residues. The germline V gene has CDR1 GTSNPN and CDR2 SVGIG (reference sequence). Trimming shortened V by 5 bases and J by 13 bases, and 21 bases separated the two germline ends. CDR3 coding DNA: TGTGCCTGGCGGTCCCAGGACGGGATTCTCCCCCTCCACTTT. Translation: CAWRSQDGILPLHF. The complete variable domain, with remaining parts taken from reference TRBV30 and TRBJ1-6, reads SQTIHQWPATLVQPVGSPLSLECTVEGTSNPNLYWYRQAAGRGLQLLFYSVGIGQISSEVPQNLSASRPQDRQFILSSKKLLLSDSGFYLCAWRSQDGILPLHFGNGTRLTVT.

The chain recombines TRBV28 with TRBJ2-7, with 7 bases aligning to TRBD1. This CDR3 has 13 amino acids. The germline CDR1 and CDR2 sequences are MDHEN and SYDVKM. Trimming took 6 bases from V and 7 from J; bases not matched to a gene: 9. CDR3 region: CASSLGGRGEQYF. The CDR3 DNA sequence: TGTGCCAGCAGCTTGGGCGGCAGGGGGGAGCAGTACTTC.

About this clone itself: The sample holds other DNA sequences that translate to the same CDR3. The chain combines TRBV7-2 with TRBJ1-5; D is possibly TRBD1 (6 bases). From germline, CDR1 is SGHTA and CDR2 FQGNSA. This CDR3 contains 13 residues. V dropped 6 bases and J dropped 6 bases, with 12 bases sitting between them. CDR3 nucleotides: TGTGCCAGCAGTTCAGGGGCTGGTCAGCCCCAGCATTTT. Its protein product is CASSSGAGQPQHF.

The chain couples TRBV7-9 to TRBJ2-1; TRBD2 might be the D (6 bases). Germline V gene sequence: CDR1 SEHNR, CDR2 FQNEAQ (reference sequence). Trimming left V 5 bases short and J 6 bases short, with 20 bases between. The CDR3 runs to 16 residues. In DNA, the CDR3 is TGTGCCAGCAGCCCGCGGGACCGAATTTCGTCCAATGAGCAGTTCTTC. It codes for CASSPRDRISSNEQFF. Together with reference TRBV7-9 and TRBJ2-1, the CDR3 gives the full variable domain: DTGVSQNPRHKITKRGQNVTFRCDPISEHNRLYWYRQTLGQGPEFLTYFQNEAQLEKSRLLSDRFSAERPKGSFSTLEIQRTEQGDSAMYLCASSPRDRISSNEQFFGPGTRLTVL.

The rearrangement uses TRBV9 and TRBJ2-3; TRBD2 agrees at 11 bases. There are 17 residues in the CDR3. The J segment lost 0 bases and the V segment lost 3 bases, leaving 6 bases of the junction unmatched. Germline V gives CDR1 SGDLS, CDR2 YYNGEE. The CDR3 spells CASSATSGGFSTDTQYF. In DNA form, the CDR3 reads TGTGCCAGCAGCGCCACTAGCGGGGGCTTTAGCACAGATACGCAGTATTTT.

This clone has a handful of counts. The CDR3 nucleotides read TGTGCCAGCAGCCAAGAACCCCGGGACAGAACGAACACCGGGGAGCTGTTTTTT. The encoded protein is CASSQEPRDRTNTGELFF. The chain combines TRBV4-2 with TRBJ2-2, with 7 bases identical to TRBD1. CDR3 size: 18 residues. V lost 0 bases and J lost 0; bases outside the gene matches: 7. Germline loops: CDR1 LGHNA, CDR2 YNFKEQ.

The rearrangement joins TRBV30 to TRBJ1-4, with D tentatively TRBD1 (6 bases). V was pared by 4 bases and J by 6 bases, with 21 bases between. The CDR3 is 16 residues long. Germline assignment: CDR1 GTSNPN and CDR2 SVGIG (reference sequence). The CDR3 nucleotides are TGTGCCTGGAATTCACAGGGTGGGACCCCCGATGAAAAACTGTTTTTT. This encodes CAWNSQGGTPDEKLFF. Variable domain in full (rest from reference TRBV30 and TRBJ1-4): SQTIHQWPATLVQPVGSPLSLECTVEGTSNPNLYWYRQAAGRGLQLLFYSVGIGQISSEVPQNLSASRPQDRQFILSSKKLLLSDSGFYLCAWNSQGGTPDEKLFFGSGTQLSVL.

The chain employs TRBV3-1 (or the pseudogene TRBV3-2) and TRBJ2-2; D perhaps matches TRBD2 (6 bases). The V gene's germline CDR1 is LGHDT and CDR2 YNNKEL (reference sequence). This CDR3 contains 16 residues. Trimming shortened V by 4 bases and J by 6 bases, and 18 bases separated the two germline ends. The CDR3 DNA reads as TGTGCCAGCAGCCTCTCGACAACCGGAGGGTCCGGGGAGCTGTTTTTT. Residues: CASSLSTTGGSGELFF.